The 4 T cell receptor beta chains presented below share a single source sample, sequenced in a study of blood T cell repertoires in COVID-19. Sequencing was performed with immunoSEQ multiplex PCR; in TCRdb, only in-frame clones are kept and a portion is missing. The sample includes some 250,000 clones, about 88% of them seen just once. Sequencing was done on a sample of peripheral blood. These TCRs come from a woman between 40 and 55 years old who had recovered from COVID-19.

This clone has only one observation. The same CDR3 is also encoded by other DNA sequences in this sample. The chain uses TRBV9 and TRBJ1-2, with no clear D. The CDR3 sequence is 12 residues long. The germline V gene has CDR1 SGDLS and CDR2 YYNGEE. The germline V and J ends were trimmed by 4 bases and 5 bases, with 9 bases remaining between them. CDR3 in amino acids: CASSPGEYGYTF. CDR3 sequence (DNA): TGTGCCAGCAGCCCCGGAGAGTATGGCTACACCTTC.

The chain combines TRBV5-5 with TRBJ1-6; D uncertain. The CDR3 totals 15 residues. Per germline, CDR1 SGHKS and CDR2 YYEKEE (reference sequence). Trimming shortened V by 0 bases and J by 8 bases, and 12 bases separated the two germline ends. In nucleotides, the CDR3 is TGTGCCAGCAGCTTGGTTCCCCTAGGATATTCACCCCTCCACTTT. This sequence encodes CASSLVPLGYSPLHF.

This chain connects TRBV7-3 to TRBJ2-5; TRBD2 agrees at 7 bases. This CDR3 comprises 15 residues. Germline V lookup: CDR1 SGHTA, CDR2 FQGTGA. The trim removed 2 bases at V and 5 bases at J, leaving 8 bases unmatched. This CDR3 reads CASSLGLAAGETQYF. For the CDR3, the DNA is TGTGCCAGCAGCTTAGGTCTAGCGGCGGGGGAGACCCAGTACTTC.

V usage is TRBV14 and J usage is TRBJ2-5; 9 bases map to TRBD2. This CDR3 contains 17 residues. The germline V gene has CDR1 SGHDN and CDR2 FVKESK. After removal of 3 bases from V and 4 bases from J, the junction contained 12 bases not matched to a gene. CDR3: CASSQAGAGGFRETQYF. In DNA, the CDR3 is TGTGCCAGCAGCCAGGCCGGAGCGGGAGGTTTTCGAGAGACCCAGTACTTC.